A selection of T cell receptor beta chains follows, all from one sample in a study of blood T cell repertoires in COVID-19. Libraries were prepared by immunoSEQ multiplex PCR; TCRdb keeps only in-frame clonotypes and omits some of them. This sample carries roughly 380,000 clones, approximately 87% of them seen once, and the ten largest clones take 1% to 1.5%. Sequencing was done on a sample of PBMCs or T cells enriched from blood (not recorded which). Source of these receptors: a man younger than 45 who had recovered from COVID-19. CDR3s include the opening cysteine and the closing phenylalanine or tryptophan. Each record gives: V gene, clone size, J gene, D gene, CDR3 DNA, CDR3 protein. D genes are given only for firm matches. Clone size, where shown, is once, few, many, or a class for clones that have expanded.

v_call: TRBV27
clone_size: few
j_call: TRBJ2-1
d_call: TRBD2
cdr3_nt: TGTGCCAGCAGTCCCGGACTAGGGAGCTACAATGAGCAGTTCTTC
cdr3_aa: CASSPGLGSYNEQFF

v_call: TRBV5-5
clone_size: NA
j_call: TRBJ1-1
d_call: NA
cdr3_nt: TGTGCCAGCAGCCCTAGGGGGGGGAACACTGAAGCTTTCTTT
cdr3_aa: CASSPRGGNTEAFF

v_call: TRBV5-6
clone_size: few
j_call: TRBJ2-2
d_call: NA
cdr3_nt: TGTGCCAGCAGCTTGGGGGTAAGCGGGAACACCGGGGAGCTGTTTTTT
cdr3_aa: CASSLGVSGNTGELFF

v_call: TRBV2
clone_size: few
j_call: TRBJ2-7
d_call: NA
cdr3_nt: TGTGCCAGCAGTGAAATGACAGAGACCTACGAGCAGTACTTC
cdr3_aa: CASSEMTETYEQYF

v_call: TRBV9
clone_size: NA
j_call: TRBJ1-3
d_call: TRBD1
cdr3_nt: TGTGCCAGCAGTATGCAGGGGGCGCGTGGAAACACCATATATTTT
cdr3_aa: CASSMQGARGNTIYF

v_call: TRBV27
clone_size: NA
j_call: TRBJ1-1
d_call: TRBD1
cdr3_nt: TGTGCCAGCAGTTCCTACAGGGGGTCGAACACTGAAGCTTTCTTT
cdr3_aa: CASSSYRGSNTEAFF

v_call: TRBV29-1
clone_size: NA
j_call: TRBJ1-1
d_call: NA
cdr3_nt: TGCAGCGGTGGACAGATGAACACTGAAGCTTTCTTT
cdr3_aa: CSGGQMNTEAFF

v_call: TRBV12-3/TRBV12-4
clone_size: few
j_call: TRBJ1-1
d_call: NA
cdr3_nt: TGTGCCAGCAGTTTGTCGAGGGACACTGAAGCTTTCTTT
cdr3_aa: CASSLSRDTEAFF

v_call: TRBV7-3
clone_size: NA
j_call: TRBJ1-2
d_call: NA
cdr3_nt: TGTGCCAGCAGCTTAAGTTCTGGGGCTGGCTACACCTTC
cdr3_aa: CASSLSSGAGYTF

v_call: TRBV7-6
clone_size: NA
j_call: TRBJ2-7
d_call: NA
cdr3_nt: TGTGCCAGCAGCTTGGACAGAAGCTACGAGCAGTACTTC
cdr3_aa: CASSLDRSYEQYF